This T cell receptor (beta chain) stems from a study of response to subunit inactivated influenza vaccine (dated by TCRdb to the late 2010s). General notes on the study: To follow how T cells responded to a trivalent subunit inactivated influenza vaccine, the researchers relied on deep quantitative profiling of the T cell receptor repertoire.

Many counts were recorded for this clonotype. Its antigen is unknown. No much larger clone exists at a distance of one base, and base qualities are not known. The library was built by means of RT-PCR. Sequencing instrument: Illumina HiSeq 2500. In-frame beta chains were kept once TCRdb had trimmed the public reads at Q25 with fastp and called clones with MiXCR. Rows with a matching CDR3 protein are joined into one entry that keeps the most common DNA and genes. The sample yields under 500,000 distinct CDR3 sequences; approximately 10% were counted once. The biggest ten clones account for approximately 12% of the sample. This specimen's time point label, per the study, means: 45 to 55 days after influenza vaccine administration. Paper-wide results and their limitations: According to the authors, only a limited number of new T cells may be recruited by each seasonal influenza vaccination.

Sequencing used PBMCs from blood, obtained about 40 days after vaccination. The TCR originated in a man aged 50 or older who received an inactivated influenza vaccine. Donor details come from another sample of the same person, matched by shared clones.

The CDR3 reads as follows: CATSDLRQGYGYTF. In nucleotide form, the sequence is TGTGCCACCAGTGATCTCCGACAGGGGTATGGCTACACCTTC. In this chain, TRBV24-1 is recombined with TRBJ1-2, with 8 bases in between that match TRBD1. CDR1 and CDR2 were assigned from the germline V gene as KGHDR and SFDVKD. The CDR3 goes from the cysteine to the phenylalanine over 14 residues. Left in the record is the CDR3 DNA by itself, 42 bases read in frame from the first base. V loses 3 bases at its end and J loses 5 bases; junction bases beyond the gene matches: 4.